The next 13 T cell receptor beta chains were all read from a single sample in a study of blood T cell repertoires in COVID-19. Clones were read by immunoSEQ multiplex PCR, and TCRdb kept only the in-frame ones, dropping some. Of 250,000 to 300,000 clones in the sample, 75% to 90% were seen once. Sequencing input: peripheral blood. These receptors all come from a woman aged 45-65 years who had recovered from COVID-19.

DNA for the CDR3: TGTGCCAGCAGTTACAGGGGGGACAGTCAAGAGACCCAGTACTTC. Residues: CASSYRGDSQETQYF. The rearrangement uses TRBV6-6 and TRBJ2-5, with a possible D match to TRBD1 (7 bases). CDR3 length: 15 amino acids. Deletions cut 2 bases from V and 2 bases from J, with 12 bases between. Germline assignment: CDR1 MNHNY and CDR2 SVGAGI (reference sequence).

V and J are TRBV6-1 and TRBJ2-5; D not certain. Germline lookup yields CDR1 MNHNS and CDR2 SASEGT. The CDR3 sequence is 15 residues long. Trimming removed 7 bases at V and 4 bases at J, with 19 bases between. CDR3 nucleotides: TGTGCCAGCAATCCAGGTACCCAGATAGGAGAGACCCAGTACTTC. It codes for CASNPGTQIGETQYF.

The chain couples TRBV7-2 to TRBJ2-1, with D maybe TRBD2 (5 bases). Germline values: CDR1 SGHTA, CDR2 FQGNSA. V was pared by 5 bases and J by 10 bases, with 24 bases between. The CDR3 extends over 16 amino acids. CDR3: CASSPPNGGLAFEQFF. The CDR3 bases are TGTGCCAGCAGCCCCCCCAACGGAGGTTTAGCATTCGAGCAGTTCTTC.

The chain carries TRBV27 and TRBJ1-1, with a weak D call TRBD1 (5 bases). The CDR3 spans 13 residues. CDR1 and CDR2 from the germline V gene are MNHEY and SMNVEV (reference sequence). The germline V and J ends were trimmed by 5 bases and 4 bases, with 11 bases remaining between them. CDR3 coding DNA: TGTGCCAGCAGTATTGGAGGGGCCACTGAAGCTTTCTTT. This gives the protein CASSIGGATEAFF.

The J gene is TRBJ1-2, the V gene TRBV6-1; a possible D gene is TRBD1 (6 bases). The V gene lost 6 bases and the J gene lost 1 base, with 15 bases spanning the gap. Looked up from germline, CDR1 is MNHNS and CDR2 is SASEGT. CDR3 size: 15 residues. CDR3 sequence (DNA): TGTGCCAGCAGGGGCCAAGGGGGAGTTAACTATGGCTACACCTTC. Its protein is CASRGQGGVNYGYTF.

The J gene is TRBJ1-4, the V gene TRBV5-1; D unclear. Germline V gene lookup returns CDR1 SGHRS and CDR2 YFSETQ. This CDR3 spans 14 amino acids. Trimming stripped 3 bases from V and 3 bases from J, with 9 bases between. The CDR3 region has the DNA TGCGCCAGCAGCTCCACGGTGTCTAATGAAAAACTGTTTTTT. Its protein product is CASSSTVSNEKLFF.

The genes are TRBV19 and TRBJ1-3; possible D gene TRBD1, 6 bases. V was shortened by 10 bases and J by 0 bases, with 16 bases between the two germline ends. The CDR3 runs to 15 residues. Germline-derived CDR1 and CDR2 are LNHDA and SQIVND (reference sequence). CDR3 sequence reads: CATKFTGYSGNTIYF. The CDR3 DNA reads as TGTGCCACTAAGTTTACAGGGTACTCTGGAAACACCATATATTTT.

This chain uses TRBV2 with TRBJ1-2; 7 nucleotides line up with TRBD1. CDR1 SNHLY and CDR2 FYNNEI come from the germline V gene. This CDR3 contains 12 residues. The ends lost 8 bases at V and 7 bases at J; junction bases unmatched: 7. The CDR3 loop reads CASEGGVTGYTF. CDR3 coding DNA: TGTGCCAGCGAAGGGGGCGTTACTGGCTACACCTTC.

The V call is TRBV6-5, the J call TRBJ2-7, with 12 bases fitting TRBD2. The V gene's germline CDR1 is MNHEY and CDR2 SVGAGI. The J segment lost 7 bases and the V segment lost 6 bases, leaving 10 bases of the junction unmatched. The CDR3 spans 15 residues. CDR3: CASSWVGLAGGEQYF. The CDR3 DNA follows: TGTGCCAGCAGCTGGGTAGGGCTAGCGGGAGGGGAGCAGTACTTC.

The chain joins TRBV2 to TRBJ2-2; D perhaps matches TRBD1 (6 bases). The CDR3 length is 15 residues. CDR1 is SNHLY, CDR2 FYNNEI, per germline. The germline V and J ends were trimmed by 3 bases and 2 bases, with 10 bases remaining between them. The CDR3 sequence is CASSDQDRNTGELFF. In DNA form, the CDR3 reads TGTGCCAGCAGTGATCAGGACAGAAACACCGGGGAGCTGTTTTTT.

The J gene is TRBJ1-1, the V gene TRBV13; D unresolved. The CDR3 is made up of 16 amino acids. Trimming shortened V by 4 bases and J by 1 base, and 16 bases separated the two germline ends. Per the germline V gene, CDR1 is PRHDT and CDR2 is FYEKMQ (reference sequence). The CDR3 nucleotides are TGTGCCAGCAGCTACCCACTAGGACGGAAGAACACTGAAGCTTTCTTT. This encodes CASSYPLGRKNTEAFF.

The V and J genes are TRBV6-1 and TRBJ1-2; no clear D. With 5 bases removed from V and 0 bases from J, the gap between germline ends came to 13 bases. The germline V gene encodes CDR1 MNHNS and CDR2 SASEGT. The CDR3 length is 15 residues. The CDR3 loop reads CASSRHPQTNYGYTF. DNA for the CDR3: TGTGCCAGCAGTCGGCACCCACAGACTAACTATGGCTACACCTTC.

In DNA form, the CDR3 reads TGTGCCAGCAGTTATGTGGCAGTGAATTCACCCCTCCACTTT. This translates into CASSYVAVNSPLHF. J is TRBJ1-6 and V is TRBV6-2 or TRBV6-3; no definite D call. V was trimmed by 3 bases and J by 7 bases, leaving 10 bases between them. CDR1 and CDR2 (germline): MNHEY, SVGEGT. CDR3 size: 14 residues.